The clone carrying this TCR beta chain was recorded many times. The antigen is not known. The V segment lost 4 bases and the J segment 1 base; nucleotides outside the gene matches: 11. Looked up from germline, CDR1 is SGHRS and CDR2 is YFSETQ. This CDR3 is 18 amino acids long. Clinical symptoms, serum thyroxine, TRAb, thyroid ultrasound and orbital computed tomography informed diagnoses. The PBMCs were taken from approximately 11 ml of fresh peripheral blood. This entry comes from a study of T cells in Graves' hyperthyroidism and ophthalmopathy. Regarding the study as a whole: Most expanded thyroid clonotypes above 0.001 also appeared in blood.

RNA transcripts provided the source from which TCR beta CDR3 regions were amplified. First-round RT-PCR of the TCR CDR3 relied on the HTBI primer set. Via MiXCR, TCRdb re-called the multiplex PCR reads, giving one row per CDR3 protein. Of some 460,000 distinct CDR3 sequences listed, approximately 14% are singletons. V is TRBV5-1 and J is TRBJ1-1, with 12 bases fitting TRBD1. This sequence was found in a woman between 18 and 29 years old with Graves' hyperthyroidism. The sample consisted of blood. The CDR3, as DNA: TGCGCCAGCAGCAAGGCAGGGACAGGGGGCATCGCGAACACTGAAGCTTTCTTT. Encoded protein: CASSKAGTGGIANTEAFF.